This entry lists 21 T cell receptor beta chains sequenced from one sample in a study of blood T cell repertoires in COVID-19. The repertoire was sequenced with immunoSEQ multiplex PCR; TCRdb's copy has only in-frame clones and lacks some. Of about 400,000 clones in the sample, just under 90% were seen once. The specimen was PBMCs or T cells enriched from blood (not recorded which). These receptors all stem from a woman in her thirties who had recovered from COVID-19.

The J gene is TRBJ2-6, the V gene TRBV19; possibly TRBD2 for D (5 bases). CDR3 size: 16 residues. V was clipped by 5 bases and J by 0 bases, with 11 bases between them. Germline values: CDR1 LNHDA, CDR2 SQIVND (reference sequence). CDR3 amino acids: CASSFGLLSGANVLTF. In DNA form, the CDR3 reads TGTGCCAGTAGTTTTGGACTGCTCTCTGGGGCCAACGTCCTGACTTTC. Full variable domain (outside the CDR3, taken from reference TRBV19 and TRBJ2-6): DGGITQSPKYLFRKEGQNVTLSCEQNLNHDAMYWYRQDPGQGLRLIYYSQIVNDFQKGDIAEGYSVSREKKESFPLTVTSAQKNPTAFYLCASSFGLLSGANVLTFGAGSRLTVL.

This chain uses TRBV6-5 with TRBJ1-4; 7 bases fit TRBD1. V was pared by 6 bases and J by 7 bases, with 5 bases of the junction left unmatched. The germline gives CDR1 MNHEY, CDR2 SVGAGI. CDR3 size: 13 residues. CDR3 loop: CASRTGTVEKLFF. CDR3 nucleotide sequence: TGTGCCAGCAGGACCGGGACAGTTGAAAAACTGTTTTTT.

The chain employs TRBV14 and TRBJ2-7; D gene uncertain. The germline V gene has CDR1 SGHDN and CDR2 FVKESK. Trimming removed 5 bases from V and 7 bases from J, with 15 bases in between. This CDR3 region has 13 residues. The CDR3 nucleotides are TGTGCCAGCAGCTGGTCGACTCGAACGGAGCAGTACTTC. This gives the protein CASSWSTRTEQYF. The full variable domain, rest sourced from reference TRBV14 and TRBJ2-7, is EAGVTQFPSHSVIEKGQTVTLRCDPISGHDNLYWYRRVMGKEIKFLLHFVKESKQDESGMPNNRFLAERTGGTYSTLKVQPAELEDSGVYFCASSWSTRTEQYFGPGTRLTVT.

The chain combines TRBV27 with TRBJ2-7; maybe TRBD1 (5 bases). Trimming pared 0 bases from V and 12 bases from J, leaving 21 bases between. The CDR3 spans 15 residues. Germline V gene data show CDR1 as MNHEY and CDR2 as SMNVEV (reference sequence). The CDR3 bases are TGTGCCAGCAGTTTATCCCAATTCCAGGGCGCGAGGACGTACTTC. Its translation: CASSLSQFQGARTYF.

This chain connects TRBV7-3 to TRBJ2-2; a weak D match, TRBD2 (6 bases). This CDR3 is built from 14 residues. V lost 0 bases to trimming and J lost 4 bases, with 6 bases between them. Looked up from germline, CDR1 is SGHTA and CDR2 is FQGTGA. The CDR3 region is CASSLTTSTGELFF. DNA for the CDR3: TGTGCCAGCAGCTTAACGACTAGCACCGGGGAGCTGTTTTTT. The variable domain in full, completed from reference TRBV7-3 and TRBJ2-2, reads GAGVSQTPSNKVTEKGKYVELRCDPISGHTALYWYRQSLGQGPEFLIYFQGTGAADDSGLPNDRFFAVRPEGSVSTLKIQRTERGDSAVYLCASSLTTSTGELFFGEGSRLTVL.

The gene calls are TRBV15 and TRBJ1-2, with a tentative D call TRBD1 (6 bases). In germline, CDR1 is LNHNV, CDR2 YYDKDF (reference sequence). Trimming cost V 4 bases and J 4 bases, with 13 bases left between them. This CDR3 contains 14 residues. CDR3: CATSIQGAIYGYTF. The CDR3 coding sequence is TGTGCCACCAGCATACAGGGAGCTATCTATGGCTACACCTTC. The variable domain in full, completed from reference TRBV15 and TRBJ1-2, reads DAMVIQNPRYQVTQFGKPVTLSCSQTLNHNVMYWYQQKSSQAPKLLFHYYDKDFNNEADTPDNFQSRRPNTSFCFLDIRSPGLGDTAMYLCATSIQGAIYGYTFGSGTRLTVV.

The J gene is TRBJ2-2, the V gene TRBV5-1; D not resolved. V dropped 2 bases and J dropped 1 base, with 6 bases sitting between them. This CDR3 is built from 14 residues. Germline CDR1 SGHRS, CDR2 YFSETQ. CDR3 nucleotide sequence: TGCGCCAGCAGCTTCGTCCTGAACACCGGGGAGCTGTTTTTT. This translates into CASSFVLNTGELFF.

This rearrangement joins TRBV3-1 (or the pseudogene TRBV3-2) to TRBJ1-2; TRBD1 might be the D (5 bases). V shed 3 bases and J shed 5 bases, with 19 bases lying between them. CDR3 size: 16 residues. The germline gives CDR1 LGHDT, CDR2 YNNKEL (reference sequence). This CDR3 is CASSQGGFPSLYGYTF. CDR3 nucleotide sequence: TGTGCCAGCAGCCAGGGGGGATTCCCCTCCCTTTATGGCTACACCTTC.

This clone has only a few counts. This sequence joins TRBV15 and TRBJ2-7; 8 bases are a match to TRBD2. The CDR3 runs to 14 residues. J was trimmed by 4 bases and V by 6 bases; bases with no gene match: 8. From germline, CDR1 is LNHNV and CDR2 YYDKDF (reference sequence). The CDR3 protein is CATRSSGGDYEQYF. The CDR3 nucleotides are TGTGCCACCAGGTCGTCGGGAGGGGATTACGAGCAGTACTTC.

The chain couples TRBV5-1 to TRBJ2-7, with D tentatively TRBD1 (6 bases). Germline V gene sequence: CDR1 SGHRS, CDR2 YFSETQ. The CDR3 runs 15 residues. The V end lost 0 bases, the J end lost 7 bases, and 17 bases lay between the germline ends. CDR3 loop: CASSLDSGGGLEQYF. In nucleotides, the CDR3 is TGCGCCAGCAGCTTGGATTCTGGGGGCGGACTTGAGCAGTACTTC.

The V gene is TRBV15, the J gene TRBJ1-5; 9 positions match TRBD1. Germline V gene data show CDR1 as LNHNV and CDR2 as YYDKDF (reference sequence). The CDR3 spans 15 residues. The V and J ends lost 3 bases and 4 bases, in that order; junction bases with no gene match: 4. CDR3 amino acids: CATSSPDRGNQPQHF. CDR3 coding DNA: TGTGCCACCAGCAGTCCAGACAGGGGGAATCAGCCCCAGCATTTT.

V usage is TRBV4-1 and J usage is TRBJ1-5; 8 bases match TRBD1. The CDR3 consists of 16 residues. Germline V gene lookup returns CDR1 MGHRA and CDR2 YSYEKL. Trimming took 0 bases from V and 7 from J; bases not matched to a gene: 8. CDR3 in DNA: TGCGCCAGCAGCCAAGATTGGCAGGGGGCTTACCAGCCCCAGCATTTT. Protein sequence: CASSQDWQGAYQPQHF.

CDR3 nucleotide sequence: TGTGCCATCAGTGAGATGACAGGTCGCTACGAGCAGTACTTC. It specifies CAISEMTGRYEQYF. The chain employs TRBV10-3 and TRBJ2-7, with TRBD1 as a possible D gene (6 bases). This CDR3 is 14 amino acids long. V was shortened by 2 bases and J by 3 bases, with 11 bases between the two germline ends. Looked up from germline, CDR1 is ENHRY and CDR2 is SYGVKD.

In this sample, this clone turned up once. This chain uses TRBV9 with TRBJ2-1, with 11 bases aligning to TRBD2. V lost 1 base to trimming and J lost 7 bases; unmatched junction nucleotides: 4. The CDR3 has 15 amino acids. Per germline, CDR1 SGDLS and CDR2 YYNGEE. The CDR3 here is CASSVRVAGGNEQFF. The CDR3 DNA follows: TGTGCCAGCAGCGTACGGGTAGCGGGAGGGAATGAGCAGTTCTTC.

This sequence joins TRBV15 and TRBJ2-1; the D gene is possibly TRBD2 (6 bases). Trimming shortened V by 0 bases and J by 10 bases, and 16 bases separated the two germline ends. The CDR3 spans 15 residues. The germline CDR1 and CDR2 sequences are LNHNV and YYDKDF (reference sequence). CDR3 sequence reads: CATSRDLSGPREQFF. The DNA of the CDR3 is TGTGCCACCAGCAGAGATCTAAGCGGGCCCAGGGAGCAGTTCTTC. Drawing the rest from reference TRBV15 and TRBJ2-1, the complete variable domain is DAMVIQNPRYQVTQFGKPVTLSCSQTLNHNVMYWYQQKSSQAPKLLFHYYDKDFNNEADTPDNFQSRRPNTSFCFLDIRSPGLGDTAMYLCATSRDLSGPREQFFGPGTRLTVL.

The chain has TRBV13 and TRBJ2-1; 7 bases match TRBD2. Germline-derived CDR1 and CDR2 are PRHDT and FYEKMQ (reference sequence). CDR3 length: 14 residues. V gave up 9 bases and J gave up 3 bases; unmatched junction bases: 8. In DNA, the CDR3 is TGTGCCAGTCCGGGGGGACGAAACTACAATGAGCAGTTCTTC. This gives the protein CASPGGRNYNEQFF. The whole variable domain, remainder taken from reference TRBV13 and TRBJ2-1, is AAGVIQSPRHLIKEKRETATLKCYPIPRHDTVYWYQQGPGQDPQFLISFYEKMQSDKGSIPDRFSAQQFSDYHSELNMSSLELGDSALYFCASPGGRNYNEQFFGPGTRLTVL.

This clone was detected only once. Other DNA sequences within the sample encode an identical CDR3. This rearrangement joins TRBV6-1 to TRBJ2-3; no clear D. Germline-derived CDR1 and CDR2 are MNHNS and SASEGT. V lost 2 bases to trimming and J lost 5 bases, with 11 bases between them. The CDR3 totals 14 residues. This CDR3 reads CASSEWQAGDTQYF. CDR3 nucleotides: TGTGCCAGCAGTGAATGGCAGGCCGGAGATACGCAGTATTTT.

This clone was detected a few times. V gene TRBV24-1 combines with J gene TRBJ2-2; TRBD2 might be the D (5 bases). The V and J ends lost 7 bases and 1 base respectively, with 15 bases between them. This CDR3 is built from 16 residues. Germline V CDR1 and CDR2: KGHDR, SFDVKD. The CDR3 loop reads CATSGVGEGNTGELFF. The CDR3 region has the DNA TGTGCCACCAGCGGTGTTGGAGAGGGGAACACCGGGGAGCTGTTTTTT.

V is TRBV12-3 or TRBV12-4 and J is TRBJ1-1, with unresolved D. Trimming took off 6 bases at V and 1 base at J, with 6 bases between the two ends. CDR3 length: 12 residues. CDR3 region: CASSRSNTEAFF. CDR3 sequence (DNA): TGTGCCAGCAGCAGATCGAACACTGAAGCTTTCTTT.

The chain uses TRBV6-5 and TRBJ2-2; 8 positions agree with TRBD1. CDR1 MNHEY and CDR2 SVGAGI come from the germline V gene. The CDR3 length is 15 residues. The J segment lost 3 bases and the V segment lost 6 bases, leaving 6 bases of the junction unmatched. CDR3 bases: TGTGCCAGCAGGCTAGGACAGGGTCACACCGGGGAGCTGTTTTTT. This encodes CASRLGQGHTGELFF.

CDR3 residues: CAWSVRGLAAGELFF. CDR3 DNA: TGTGCCTGGAGTGTACGGGGACTAGCGGCCGGGGAGCTGTTTTTT. The chain is built from TRBV30 and TRBJ2-2, with TRBD2 matching 11 bases. Germline loops: CDR1 GTSNPN, CDR2 SVGIG (reference sequence). The ends lost 0 bases at V and 6 bases at J; junction bases unmatched: 3. The CDR3 is 15 amino acids.